This is a list of T cell receptor beta chains from one sample in a study of shared clonotypes between healthy human individuals. The method was immunoSEQ multiplex PCR; TCRdb's version includes in-frame clones alone and lacks a portion of them. The sample lists under 1,100,000 clones; around 76% were seen once. Sequenced material: memory CD4+ T cells sorted from blood. These receptor sequences come from a man aged 18 to 29 in good health. The CDR3 runs from the conserved cysteine through the conserved F or W. D genes are given only for firm matches. Only some rows state a clone size, as once, few, many or a class for expanded clones.

abundance	v_gene	j_gene	d_gene	CDR3nt	CDR3aa
NA	TRBV30	TRBJ2-7	TRBD1	TGTGCCTGGAGCCGCCGGGACAGGGCCTACGAGCAGTACTTC	CAWSRRDRAYEQYF
NA	TRBV6-5	TRBJ2-7	TRBD1	TGTGCCAGCAGCACCCCGGGACAGGGATACGAGCAGTACTTC	CASSTPGQGYEQYF
NA	TRBV28	TRBJ1-1	NA	TGTGCCAGCAGTTTAGTTGGGCGGGCTGAAGCTTTCTTT	CASSLVGRAEAFF
NA	TRBV5-1	TRBJ2-3	NA	TGCGCCAGCAGCCCATTATTGGGGCACACAGATACGCAGTATTTT	CASSPLLGHTDTQYF
NA	TRBV2	TRBJ2-3	TRBD2	TGTGCCAGCAGTCTACTCACTAGCGGATACACAGATACGCAGTATTTT	CASSLLTSGYTDTQYF
NA	TRBV27	TRBJ2-7	TRBD2	TGTGCCAGCAGTGCCTACTCGGGACTAGCGGGGGGCCGCTCCTACGAGCAGTACTTC	CASSAYSGLAGGRSYEQYF
NA	TRBV11-2	TRBJ1-6	TRBD1	TGTGCCAGCAGCTTACCAGGGGGGCCCTCCTATAATTCACCCCTCCACTTT	CASSLPGGPSYNSPLHF
NA	TRBV11-2	TRBJ1-2	NA	TGTGCCAGCAGCGGAGGGACAAAGAGACGCTATGGCTACACCTTC	CASSGGTKRRYGYTF
NA	TRBV5-1	TRBJ2-7	TRBD1	TGCGCCAGCAGCGCGGACAGGGTAGTTTCCTACGAGCAGTACTTC	CASSADRVVSYEQYF
NA	TRBV4-3	TRBJ1-5	NA	TGCGCCAGCAGCCAAGATCCTCCAGGTATTGGGCCCCAGCATTTT	CASSQDPPGIGPQHF
NA	TRBV7-2	TRBJ2-3	NA	TGTGCCAGCAGCTTAGGGCAGGAGGATACGCAGTATTTT	CASSLGQEDTQYF
NA	TRBV7-2	TRBJ1-1	NA	TGTGCCAGCAGCTTAATGCGGGGCAACACTGAAGCTTTCTTT	CASSLMRGNTEAFF
few	TRBV6-5	TRBJ1-1	NA	TGTGCCAGCAGTTACGTCTACGGGCCCATGAACACTGAAGCTTTCTTT	CASSYVYGPMNTEAFF
once	TRBV5-1	TRBJ2-5	NA	TGCGCCAGCAGCGTCACCGTAGAGACCCAGTACTTC	CASSVTVETQYF
NA	TRBV4-1	TRBJ2-1	TRBD2	TGCGCCAGCAGCCTCCTGCCGGGACTAGCGCCCAATGAGCAGTTCTTC	CASSLLPGLAPNEQFF
NA	TRBV20-1	TRBJ1-4	NA	TGCAGTGGATGGAATAATGAAAAACTGTTTTTT	CSGWNNEKLFF
NA	TRBV27	TRBJ2-3	TRBD1	TGTGCCAGCAGTTTTAATTTAGGGGGCGCCGCGGATACGCAGTATTTT	CASSFNLGGAADTQYF
NA	TRBV7-2	TRBJ2-1	NA	TGTGCCAGCAGCTTACTCAGGGTTGAGCAGTTCTTC	CASSLLRVEQFF
few	TRBV19	TRBJ2-2	TRBD2	TGTGCCAGTGGAATAGCGGGAGGGCCCGCCACCGGGGAGCTGTTTTTT	CASGIAGGPATGELFF
NA	TRBV5-1	TRBJ1-3	TRBD1	TGCGCCAGCAGCTTGGCAGGGGGGGACGGAAACACCATATATTTT	CASSLAGGDGNTIYF
once	TRBV7-2	TRBJ2-5	TRBD2	TGTGCCAGCAGCTTCGAGGGAGGGCGGGGAGAGCAGTACTTC	CASSFEGGRGEQYF
NA	TRBV5-6	TRBJ2-7	NA	TGTGCCAGCAGTTCTCTTGGGTCAGGGCAAGTCGAGCAGTACTTC	CASSSLGSGQVEQYF
NA	TRBV19	TRBJ1-4	NA	TGTGCCAGTACACGGTTAGGAGGGATAAGAGAAGAGGGGAAAAAACTGTTTTTT	CASTRLGGIREEGKKLFF
NA	TRBV27	TRBJ1-1	NA	TGTGCCAGCAGTTTTCAGGGAATGACTGAAGCTTTCTTT	CASSFQGMTEAFF
NA	TRBV18	TRBJ2-5	TRBD2	TGTGCCAGCTCACCACCTTTCGGACTAGCGGGGGATCGGAAAGAGACCCAGTACTTC	CASSPPFGLAGDRKETQYF
NA	TRBV11-3	TRBJ2-2	NA	TGTGCCAGCAGCCCGACGGGAGCCGTCGCCGGGGAGCTGTTTTTT	CASSPTGAVAGELFF
NA	TRBV29-1	TRBJ2-1	NA	TGCAGCGTTTCGCAAATTTACAATGAGCAGTTCTTC	CSVSQIYNEQFF
NA	TRBV11-2	TRBJ2-7	TRBD2	TGTGCCAGCAGCTCCCCCGCGGGGGGGGGTTTGCACGAGCAGTACTTC	CASSSPAGGGLHEQYF
NA	TRBV27	TRBJ2-5	NA	TGTGCCAGCAGTTTGGGGATAGAGGTGGCGACCCAGTACTTC	CASSLGIEVATQYF
NA	TRBV30	TRBJ2-5	NA	TGTGCCTGGAGGAAGGAGACCCAGTACTTC	CAWRKETQYF
many	TRBV7-9	TRBJ2-3	NA	TGTGCCAGCAGCTCCACAGATACGCAGTATTTT	CASSSTDTQYF
NA	TRBV30	TRBJ1-1	TRBD1	TGTGCCTGGATTAAGGCAGGGGGACAAAACACTGAAGCTTTCTTT	CAWIKAGGQNTEAFF
NA	TRBV7-2	TRBJ2-3	TRBD2	TGTGCCAGCAGCCCCGCGGCGCTAGCGGGAAACACAGATACGCAGTATTTT	CASSPAALAGNTDTQYF
NA	TRBV5-6	TRBJ2-5	NA	TGTGCCAGCAGCAGCGACAGGTCCCTGCTCGCCCAGTACTTC	CASSSDRSLLAQYF
NA	TRBV7-8	TRBJ2-5	TRBD1	TGTGCCAGCAGCTTAGTAGGGACAGGGGCGGGGGAGACCCAGTACTTC	CASSLVGTGAGETQYF
NA	TRBV5-6	TRBJ1-5	NA	TGTGCCAGCACCGCCCGGGATCAGCCCCAGCATTTT	CASTARDQPQHF
NA	TRBV6-5	TRBJ2-1	TRBD2	TGTGCCAGCAGTTACGCGGCTAGCGGGGGGAATGAGCAGTTCTTC	CASSYAASGGNEQFF
NA	TRBV19	TRBJ1-5	NA	TGTGCCAGTACCCCTCAGGTCTTTAGCAATCAGCCCCAGCATTTT	CASTPQVFSNQPQHF
NA	TRBV7-2	TRBJ1-2	NA	TGTGCCAGCAGCCCCGGAGGATACTATGGCTACACCTTC	CASSPGGYYGYTF
NA	TRBV12-5	TRBJ2-5	NA	TGTGCTAGTGGTGTCGGGGGGACCCAGTACTTC	CASGVGGTQYF
few	TRBV25-1	TRBJ1-4	TRBD1	TGTGCCAGCAGTGATCTTTACGGGACAGGGTTTAATGAAAAACTGTTTTTT	CASSDLYGTGFNEKLFF
NA	TRBV7-2	TRBJ2-5	TRBD1	TGTGCCAGCAGCTTATTCCTCGGGACAGGGCAGGGCGAGACCCAGTACTTC	CASSLFLGTGQGETQYF
NA	TRBV7-9	TRBJ2-7	NA	TGTGCCAGCAGCAACCGGGACTCCCTCCACGAGCAGTACTTC	CASSNRDSLHEQYF
NA	TRBV7-2	TRBJ2-1	TRBD2	TGTGCCAGCAGCTTAAACGGACTAGCGGGAGACAATGAGCAGTTCTTC	CASSLNGLAGDNEQFF
NA	TRBV30	TRBJ1-5	TRBD1	TGTGCCTGGAGTCACAGGGGTGGCAATCAGCCCCAGCATTTT	CAWSHRGGNQPQHF
NA	TRBV2	TRBJ2-5	TRBD1	TGTGCCAGCACCCAAGGACAGGGCCTCCAAGAGACCCAGTACTTC	CASTQGQGLQETQYF
NA	TRBV7-2	TRBJ2-7	TRBD1	TGTGCCAGCAGCCCCGAGGGACAGGCCTACGAGCAGTACTTC	CASSPEGQAYEQYF
NA	TRBV19	TRBJ1-5	TRBD1	TGTGCCAGTAAGAAGTCAGGGGGAGATCAGCCCCAGCATTTT	CASKKSGGDQPQHF
NA	TRBV30	TRBJ2-2	NA	TGTGCCTGGAGCGGCCTTCGAGTCACCGGGGAGCTGTTTTTT	CAWSGLRVTGELFF
NA	TRBV11-2	TRBJ1-1	TRBD1	TGTGCCAGCAGCAGACAGGGCGGCACTGAAGCTTTCTTT	CASSRQGGTEAFF
NA	TRBV18	TRBJ1-5	TRBD1	TGTGCCAGCTCCGAGACGGGACAGGGACAGCCCCAGCATTTT	CASSETGQGQPQHF
NA	TRBV7-9	TRBJ1-3	NA	TGTGCCAGCAGCTGGGGATACTCTGGAAACACCATATATTTT	CASSWGYSGNTIYF
NA	TRBV19	TRBJ1-3	NA	TGTGCCAGTAACCTTCAGGGTGTCTCTGGAAACACCATATATTTT	CASNLQGVSGNTIYF
many	TRBV5-1	TRBJ1-3	TRBD1	TGCGCCAGCAGCTTGCGGCCGGGGACAGTCTCTGGAAACACCATATATTTT	CASSLRPGTVSGNTIYF
NA	TRBV28	TRBJ1-6	NA	TGTGCCAGCAGTTTCTCTTTGGGGCAGTACTTT	CASSFSLGQYF